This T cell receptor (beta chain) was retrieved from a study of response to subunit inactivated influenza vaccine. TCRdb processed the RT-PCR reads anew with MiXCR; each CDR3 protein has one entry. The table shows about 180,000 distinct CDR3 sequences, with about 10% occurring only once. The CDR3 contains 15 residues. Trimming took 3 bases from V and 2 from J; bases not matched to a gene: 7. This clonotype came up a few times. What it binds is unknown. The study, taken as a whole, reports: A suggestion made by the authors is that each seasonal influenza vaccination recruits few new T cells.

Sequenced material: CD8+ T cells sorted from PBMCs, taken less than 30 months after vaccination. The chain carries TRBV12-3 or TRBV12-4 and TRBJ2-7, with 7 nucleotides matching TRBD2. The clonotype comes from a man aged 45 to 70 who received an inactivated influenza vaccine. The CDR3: CASSFGPSGTYEQYF. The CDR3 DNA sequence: TGTGCCAGCAGTTTTGGTCCTAGCGGAACCTACGAGCAGTACTTC.